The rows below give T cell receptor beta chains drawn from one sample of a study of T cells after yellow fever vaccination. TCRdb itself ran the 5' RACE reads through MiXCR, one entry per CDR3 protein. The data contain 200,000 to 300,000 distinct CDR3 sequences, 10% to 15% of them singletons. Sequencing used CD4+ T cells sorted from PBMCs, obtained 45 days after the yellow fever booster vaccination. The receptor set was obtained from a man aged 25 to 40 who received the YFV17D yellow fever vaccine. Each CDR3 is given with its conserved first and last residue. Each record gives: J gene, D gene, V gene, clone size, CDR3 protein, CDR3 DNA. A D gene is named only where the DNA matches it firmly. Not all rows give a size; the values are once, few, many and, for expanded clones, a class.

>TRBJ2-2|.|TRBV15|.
CATRRMGNTGELFF
TGTGCCACTAGAAGAATGGGGAACACCGGGGAGCTGTTTTTT
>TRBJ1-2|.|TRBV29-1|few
CSVDRQSYGYTF
TGCAGCGTCGATCGACAGTCCTATGGCTACACCTTC
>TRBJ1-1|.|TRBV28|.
CAATGPLNTEAFF
TGTGCCGCCACGGGACCGCTGAACACTGAAGCTTTCTTT
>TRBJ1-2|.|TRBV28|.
CASSRPGNYGYTF
TGTGCCAGCAGCCGACCCGGGAACTATGGCTACACCTTC
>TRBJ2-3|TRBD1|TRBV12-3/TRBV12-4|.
CASSIGQGPFTDTQYF
TGTGCCAGCAGTATCGGACAGGGGCCGTTCACAGATACGCAGTATTTT
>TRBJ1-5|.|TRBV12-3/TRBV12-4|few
CASSLERGNQPQHF
TGTGCCAGCAGTTTAGAAAGGGGCAATCAGCCCCAGCATTTT
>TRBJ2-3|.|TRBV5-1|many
CASSLASGTDTQYF
TGCGCCAGCAGCTTGGCTAGCGGCACAGATACGCAGTATTTT
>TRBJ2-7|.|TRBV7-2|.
CASSAGQPYEQYF
TGTGCCAGCAGCGCCGGACAACCCTACGAGCAGTACTTC
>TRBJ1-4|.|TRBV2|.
CASRRFGQGGEKLFF
TGTGCCAGCAGAAGATTCGGGCAAGGTGGTGAAAAACTGTTTTTT
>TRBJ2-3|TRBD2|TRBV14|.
CASSSSFGLAGPSTDTQYF
TGTGCCAGCAGCTCCAGTTTTGGGCTAGCGGGACCTAGCACAGATACGCAGTATTTT
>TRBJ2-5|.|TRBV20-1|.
CSARRGPSETQYF
TGCAGTGCTAGAAGGGGCCCCTCGGAGACCCAGTACTTC
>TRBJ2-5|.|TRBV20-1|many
CSGQGGAETQYF
TGCAGTGGACAGGGAGGGGCAGAGACCCAGTACTTC
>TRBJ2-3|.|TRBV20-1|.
CSARAWRGDTQYF
TGCAGTGCTAGAGCCTGGAGGGGAGATACGCAGTATTTT
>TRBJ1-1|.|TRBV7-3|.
CASSLFSSAGYTEAFF
TGTGCCAGCAGCTTATTTTCTTCGGCAGGCTACACTGAAGCTTTCTTT
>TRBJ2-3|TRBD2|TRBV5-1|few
CASSFAGGSVTDTQYF
TGCGCCAGCAGCTTTGCGGGAGGGTCTGTCACAGATACGCAGTATTTT
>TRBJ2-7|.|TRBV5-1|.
CASSLPSRGAYEQYF
TGCGCCAGCAGTCTCCCCTCTAGGGGGGCCTACGAGCAGTACTTC
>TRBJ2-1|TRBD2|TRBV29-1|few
CSVGLAGLYEQFF
TGCAGCGTGGGACTAGCGGGACTATATGAGCAGTTCTTC
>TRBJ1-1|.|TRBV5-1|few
CASSLSSANTEAFF
TGCGCCAGCAGCCTTAGTTCGGCGAACACTGAAGCTTTCTTT
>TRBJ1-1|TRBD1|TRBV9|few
CASSVRDRGPNTEAFF
TGTGCCAGCAGCGTTCGTGACAGGGGGCCCAACACTGAAGCTTTCTTT
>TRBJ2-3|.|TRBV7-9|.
CASSLRSGGTDTQYF
TGTGCCAGCAGCTTACGATCTGGGGGCACAGATACGCAGTATTTT
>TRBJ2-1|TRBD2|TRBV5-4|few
CASSLLLAGGNEQFF
TGTGCCAGCAGCTTGTTACTAGCGGGAGGGAATGAGCAGTTCTTC
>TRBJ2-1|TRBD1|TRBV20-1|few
CSARAHGTAYYNEQFF
TGCAGTGCTAGGGCCCACGGGACAGCATATTACAATGAGCAGTTCTTC
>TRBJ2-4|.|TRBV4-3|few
CASSQVGGTKNIQYF
TGCGCCAGCAGCCAAGTAGGAGGTACCAAAAACATTCAGTACTTC
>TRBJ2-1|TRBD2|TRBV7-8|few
CASSSTRTSGSNEQFF
TGTGCCAGCAGCTCCACCCGGACTAGCGGGAGTAATGAGCAGTTCTTC
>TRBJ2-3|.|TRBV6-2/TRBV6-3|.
CASSMVVADTDTQYF
TGTGCCAGCAGCATGGTAGTAGCGGACACAGATACGCAGTATTTT
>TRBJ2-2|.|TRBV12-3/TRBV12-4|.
CATADQAGELFF
TGTGCCACGGCAGACCAAGCCGGGGAGCTGTTTTTT
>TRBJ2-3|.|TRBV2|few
CASSLGPGIDTQYF
TGTGCCAGCAGTCTGGGACCTGGGATAGATACGCAGTATTTT
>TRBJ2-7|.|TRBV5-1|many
CASRVSLELFYEQYF
TGCGCCAGCAGGGTCTCACTAGAGCTCTTCTACGAGCAGTACTTC
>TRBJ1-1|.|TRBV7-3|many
CASSSGTNTEAFF
TGTGCCAGCAGTTCCGGGACGAACACTGAAGCTTTCTTT
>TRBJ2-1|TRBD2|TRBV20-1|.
CSAEREGLWNEQFF
TGCAGTGCTGAGCGGGAGGGTCTTTGGAATGAGCAGTTCTTC
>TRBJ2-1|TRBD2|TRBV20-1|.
CSARDLPGRRDNEQFF
TGCAGTGCTAGAGATCTCCCCGGGAGGCGCGACAATGAGCAGTTCTTC
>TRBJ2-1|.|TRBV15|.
CATSRIGEHNEQFF
TGTGCCACCAGCAGGATTGGCGAACACAATGAGCAGTTCTTC
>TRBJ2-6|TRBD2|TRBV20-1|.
CSALAGGRQGVLTF
TGCAGTGCACTGGCGGGGGGGCGCCAAGGCGTCCTGACTTTC
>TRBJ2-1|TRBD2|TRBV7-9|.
CASSLAGGFYNEQFF
TGTGCCAGCAGCTTAGCGGGAGGGTTCTACAATGAGCAGTTCTTC